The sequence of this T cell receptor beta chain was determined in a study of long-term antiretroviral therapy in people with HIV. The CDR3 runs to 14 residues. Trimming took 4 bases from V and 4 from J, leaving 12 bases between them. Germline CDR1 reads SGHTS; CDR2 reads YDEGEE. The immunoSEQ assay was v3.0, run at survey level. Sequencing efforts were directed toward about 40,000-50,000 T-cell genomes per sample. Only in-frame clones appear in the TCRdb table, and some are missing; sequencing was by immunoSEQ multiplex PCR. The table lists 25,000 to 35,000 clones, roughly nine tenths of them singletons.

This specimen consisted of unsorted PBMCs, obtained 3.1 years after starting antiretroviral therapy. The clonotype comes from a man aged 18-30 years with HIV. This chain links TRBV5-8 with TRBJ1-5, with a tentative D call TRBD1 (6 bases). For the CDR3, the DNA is TGTGCCAGCAGCGAATACAGGGCTAATCAGCCCCAGCATTTT. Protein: CASSEYRANQPQHF. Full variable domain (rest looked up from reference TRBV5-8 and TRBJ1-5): EAGVTQSPTHLIKTRGQQATLRCSPISGHTSVYWYQQALGLGLQFLLWYDEGEERNRGNFPPRFSGRQFPNYSSELNVNALELEDSALYLCASSEYRANQPQHFGDGTRLSIL.